The rows below give T cell receptor beta chains drawn from one sample of a study of blood T cell repertoires in COVID-19. Using immunoSEQ multiplex PCR, the repertoire was profiled, and TCRdb retains in-frame clones only, with some absent. The table records under 55,000 clones, 70% to 80% of them present only once. The sequenced sample was peripheral blood. The origin of the receptors is a man between 65 and 85 years old with acute or convalescent COVID-19. Each CDR3 is given with its conserved first and last residue. Each record gives: V gene, J gene, clone size, D gene, CDR3 DNA, CDR3 protein. D genes are given only for firm matches. Expanded clones get a size class; other rows say once, few or many, or leave the size out.

TRBV11-2	TRBJ1-2	.	TRBD1	TGTGCCAGCACCAATACAGGGGTCTATGGCTACACCTTC	CASTNTGVYGYTF
TRBV9	TRBJ1-1	.	.	TGTGCCAGCAGCCCCGGAGAGCCCGGGTCTCGCCCCACTGAAGCTTTCTTT	CASSPGEPGSRPTEAFF
TRBV4-3	TRBJ1-5	.	.	TGCGCCAGCAGCCAAGATTTGACATACTCTGGGCCCCAGCATTTT	CASSQDLTYSGPQHF
TRBV3-1/TRBV3-2	TRBJ2-7	few	TRBD1	TGTGCCAGCAGCCCCTCTCCGGGACAGGGAACGTACGAGCAGTACTTC	CASSPSPGQGTYEQYF
TRBV4-2	TRBJ1-2	medium-sized	TRBD1	TGTGCCAGCAGCCGGACAGGGTCGGATTATGGCTACACCTTC	CASSRTGSDYGYTF
TRBV7-2	TRBJ1-2	.	TRBD1	TGTGCCAGCAGCTTAGAGAGGACAGGGGGCCAGGGCTACACCTTC	CASSLERTGGQGYTF
TRBV18	TRBJ1-3	.	.	TGTGCCAGCTCACCACAGGGGTCCCACTCTGGAAACACCATATATTTT	CASSPQGSHSGNTIYF
TRBV3-1/TRBV3-2	TRBJ1-1	.	.	TGTGCCAGCAGCCAAAACCAGAAATCTGAAGCTTTCTTT	CASSQNQKSEAFF
TRBV9	TRBJ1-1	.	.	TGTGCCAGCAGCGTGGCCGGGGACTTCACTGAAGCTTTCTTT	CASSVAGDFTEAFF
TRBV11-2	TRBJ1-1	once	.	TGTGCCAGCAGCTTAGACACAGGATTCGAAGCTTTCTTT	CASSLDTGFEAFF
TRBV7-8	TRBJ1-1	.	.	TGTGCCAGCAGCTACCCTGACATTTCAAACACTGAAGCTTTCTTT	CASSYPDISNTEAFF